The clone carrying this T cell receptor beta chain has a handful of counts. Its antigen is unknown. Germline loops: CDR1 LNHDA, CDR2 SQIVND (reference sequence). The CDR3 totals 16 residues. V lost 4 bases, J lost 10 bases, and 11 bases stayed unmatched. The data stem from a study of T cells after yellow fever vaccination. Study summary: Fractions of limited cellularity were prepared by means of SMART-Seq v4 Ultra Low Input. General observations from the study: Once the booster was given, most primary-vaccination clones reappeared, at just over 95% for CD4 and 88% for CD8. Peak timing came faster in the weaker secondary response, day 5 versus 15.

TCR cDNA was made by 5'RACE template switching, adding a universal primer site and UMIs. Each CDR3 protein gets one entry after TCRdb re-called the 5' RACE reads with MiXCR. The sample records nearly 350,000 distinct CDR3 sequences, roughly 7.5% being singletons. This sequence originates from a man aged 18 to 30 who received the YFV17D yellow fever vaccine. Sequencing used PBMCs, obtained roughly seven weeks after the first yellow fever vaccination. The chain links TRBV19 to TRBJ1-6; 9 bases agree with TRBD1. The CDR3, as DNA: TGTGCCAGTAGTAGAGGGACAGGGAGTGCGATCTCACCCCTCCACTTT. Translated: CASSRGTGSAISPLHF.